This TCR beta chain was sequenced for a study of cytomegalovirus exposure and HLA in healthy donors. Background on the study: The roughly 120 validation repertoires matched the roughly 650 first-cohort repertoires in platform, a later analysis reported.

As for this clone: Its antigen remains unidentified.

Study findings and constraints: The tendency of first-cohort TCR clusters to co-occur in the 90 to 150 validation repertoires emerged from a later analysis. With high specificity and sensitivity, the classifier reportedly diagnosed cytomegalovirus status.

This CDR3 contains 16 residues. The repertoire was sequenced with immunoSEQ multiplex PCR; TCRdb's copy has only in-frame clones and lacks some. The sample contains roughly 70,000 clones, about 93% of which appear only once. This clonotype was sampled from a young man in good health and CMV-seropositive. V is TRBV21-1 and J is TRBJ1-2; TRBD1 is the table's D call, not checked against the DNA. TRBV21-1 is shown as a pseudogene. The sample taken for sequencing was PBMCs. Here the CDR3 DNA reads TGTGCCAGCAGCAAGAGACAGGGGGCCGATAACTATGGCTACACCTTC. It translates to CASSKRQGADNYGYTF.